Below, one T cell receptor beta chain is given with its context. The antigen remains unidentified. This sample was included in a study of T cell responses to AZD1222 COVID-19 vaccine. Study information: Second doses that came at about 4 or about 12 weeks were put together.

V lost 8 bases, J lost 0 bases, and 10 bases lay in between. Germline CDR1 SNHLY, CDR2 FYNNEI. The CDR3 totals 13 residues. Libraries were prepared by immunoSEQ multiplex PCR; TCRdb keeps only in-frame clonotypes and omits some of them. The sample has about 150,000 clones; approximately 90% are singletons. Findings and caveats of the study: Repertoire sampling occurred only after the peak T cell response.

V gene TRBV2 combines with J gene TRBJ1-1, with D possibly being TRBD1 (5 bases). The sequence derives from an adult in good health. The source was peripheral blood, collected on day 0 of AZD1222 vaccination. CDR3 in amino acids: CASLQDMNTEAFF. CDR3 nucleotide sequence: TGTGCCAGCCTCCAGGACATGAACACTGAAGCTTTCTTT.